Here is one T cell receptor (beta chain) with its context. Its antigen is undetermined. V gave up 3 bases and J gave up 5 bases, with 11 bases separating them. CDR1 SGHTA and CDR2 FQGNSA come from the germline V gene. This CDR3 has 14 amino acids. This specimen comes from a study of T cells after yellow fever vaccination. Findings of the study overall: Sorted repertoires could include abundant contaminating clonotypes from bulk cells. The booster saw the reappearance of most primary-vaccination clones (roughly 96% CD4, 88% CD8). Researchers report a weaker secondary response that nonetheless peaked faster, day 5 versus 15.

They built TCR cDNA with 5'RACE template switching, a step that put in a universal primer site and UMIs. TCRdb re-derived calls from the 5' RACE reads in MiXCR, one entry per CDR3 protein. Of 200,000 or so distinct CDR3 sequences listed, 6.5% to 7.5% are singletons. Specimen: CD4+ T cells sorted from PBMCs, collected on the day of the yellow fever booster vaccination. The genes are TRBV7-2 and TRBJ2-4; possibly TRBD1 or TRBD2 for D (5 bases each). This clonotype was obtained from a man in his thirties or forties who received the YFV17D yellow fever vaccine. The CDR3 DNA reads as TGTGCCAGCAGCTTCAGGGTGGGGGAAAACATTCAGTACTTC. Translating gives CASSFRVGENIQYF.